Sequencing of this T cell receptor (beta chain) was carried out in a study of CD8 T cells in Susac syndrome. This CDR3 spans 15 amino acids. V was clipped by 6 bases and J by 3 bases; unmatched bases: 9. Germline lookup yields CDR1 MNHEY and CDR2 SVGAGI. When the RNA was reverse transcribed, random hexamers were used with an input of about 0.45 to 1 ug. TCRdb re-analysed the immunoSEQ multiplex PCR reads in MiXCR, keeping a single row per CDR3 protein. The sample lists about 71,000 distinct CDR3 sequences; roughly 93% were seen once. The gene calls are TRBV6-5 and TRBJ1-2; 8 positions match TRBD1. The TCR was taken from a human donor with Susac syndrome. Sequenced sample: CD4+ T cells from PBMCs. CDR3 nucleotides: TGTGCCAGCAGAGGACAGGGCGCAGGGGACTATGGCTACACCTTC. Translating gives CASRGQGAGDYGYTF.